This T cell receptor (beta chain) was recovered during a study of OX40 agonist ivuxolimab in advanced cancers. The overall study: The drug used for patients, ivuxolimab, was an agonistic anti-OX40 (CD134) antibody. Hepatocellular carcinoma, melanoma, renal cell or head and neck cancer affected the dose-escalation patients.

Study conclusions and caveats: Among T cells, CD8+ cells averaged more expanded clones than CD4+ cells. Circulating CD4+ and CD8+ T cells showed clonal expansion by week 6 at 0.1 to 3.0 mg/kg.

Germline CDR1 MNHNY, CDR2 SVGAGI (reference sequence). This CDR3 spans 15 amino acids. V dropped 2 bases and J dropped 6 bases, with 15 bases sitting between them. The count of this clone is one. As yet, its antigen is unknown. The table came from immunoSEQ multiplex PCR; TCRdb's copy has only in-frame clones and leaves some out. The sample contains 96,000 or so clones, 90% of which appear only once. Material: CD4+ or CD8+ T cells sorted from blood, obtained in a trial of the OX40 agonist ivuxolimab. The sequence was obtained from an adult with an advanced solid tumor such as melanoma, head and neck, liver or kidney cancer. The rearrangement links TRBV6-6 to TRBJ2-3; tentative D call: TRBD1 (6 bases). CDR3 nucleotides: TGTGCCAGCAGTTACAGGGGGACCCGGGGCGATACGCAGTATTTT. This encodes CASSYRGTRGDTQYF.